This T cell receptor (beta chain) was recorded in a study of T-cell memory formation after mild COVID-19. This CDR3 is 14 amino acids long. V lost 6 bases and J 1 base, leaving 12 bases between the germline ends. Germline CDR1 and CDR2: MNHNY and SVGAGI (reference sequence). Amplification by 5'RACE using constant-segment primers produced TCR alpha and TCR beta cDNA libraries that carried sample barcodes and UMIs. TCRdb reanalysed the 5' RACE reads using MiXCR and keeps one entry per CDR3 protein. Of around 390,000 distinct CDR3 sequences in the sample, approximately 15% were seen once. The sequence derives from a man younger than 35 who had mild COVID-19 (a few samples of this study predate the infection). Cell type and time point are not known. Sequenced sample: PBMCs or a T cell subset sorted from them (not recorded which). The V call is TRBV6-6, the J call TRBJ2-5, with D possibly TRBD2 on 7 matching bases. Here the CDR3 reads CASSKGGGQETQYF. The CDR3 region has the DNA TGTGCCAGCAGCAAGGGGGGGGGCCAAGAGACCCAGTACTTC.